This T cell receptor (beta chain) derives from a study of read filtering for tumor transcriptome and immune sequencing. Study in general: Among patients, approximately 17 were male and 15 or so female, aged about 45 to 80 (mean roughly 64). RNA-seq yielded only roughly 85 to 1,400 TCR reads, IR-seq about 3.5 to 10.27 million.

The ends were cut back, 3 bases at V and 7 bases at J, with 13 bases in the middle. This CDR3 region has 14 residues. In germline, CDR1 is DFQATT, CDR2 SNEGSKA (reference sequence). The table lists this clonotype with many counts. Its antigen is not identified. General study points: IR-seq captured clonotypes deeper and more reliably than RNA-seq. The CD138-negative fraction was mixed bone marrow immune cells, not pure T cells.

Molecular barcoded adaptors covering alpha/delta and beta/gamma chains were used on approximately 400 ng RNA. TCRdb used MiXCR to reprocess the reads, holding one entry per CDR3 protein. The table shows tens of thousands of distinct CDR3 sequences, with approximately 19% occurring only once. The source material was a population of CD138-negative cells sorted from bone marrow. V usage is TRBV20-1 and J usage is TRBJ1-6; a possible D gene is TRBD1 (6 bases). This clonotype originated in a donor over 35 with multiple myeloma. The CDR3 protein is CSASNWGQNSPLHF. The DNA for the CDR3 is TGCAGTGCTAGTAATTGGGGGCAGAATTCACCCCTCCACTTT.